This note documents a single TCR beta chain sequence. The data belong to a study of shared clonotypes between healthy human individuals. After removal of 4 bases from V and 10 bases from J, the junction contained 11 bases not matched to a gene. CDR3 size: 14 residues. Germline CDR1 GTSNPN, CDR2 SVGIG (reference sequence). The protocol was immunoSEQ multiplex PCR, while the TCRdb copy is restricted to in-frame clones and leaves out a portion. The sample shows roughly 1,500,000 clones, approximately 98% of them seen only once. The chain has TRBV30 and TRBJ2-1; 9 bases map to TRBD2. This clonotype was sampled from a man aged 25 to 40 in good health. Sequenced material: naive CD4+ T cells sorted from blood. Subset specified: CD45RA+ positively selected. In DNA, the CDR3 is TGTGCCTGGAACCGGGGACTAGCAAATGGGGAGCAGTTCTTC. Its protein product is CAWNRGLANGEQFF.